This entry is about one T cell receptor beta chain. J was trimmed by 4 bases and V by 2 bases; bases with no gene match: 6. This CDR3 has 15 residues. Germline V gene sequence: CDR1 SGDLS, CDR2 YYNGEE. This sample stems from a study of blood T cell repertoires in COVID-19. Data came from immunoSEQ multiplex PCR; TCRdb stores just in-frame clones and leaves some out. The data hold around 280,000 clones, with 86% observed a single time. V and J are TRBV9 and TRBJ1-3, with 7 bases fitting TRBD1. The receptor was derived from a woman younger than 45 who had recovered from COVID-19. Sequences were obtained from peripheral blood. Written as DNA, the CDR3 is TGTGCCAGCAGCGTCCAGGGGGACGAGGGAAACACCATATATTTT. This sequence encodes CASSVQGDEGNTIYF.